The clone carrying this TCR beta chain was detected many times. The time point here: sample taken at primary tumor resection. Whole RNA obtained from tumor, nontumor lung or frozen PBMC underwent sequencing without sorting. The sample is drawn from a study of spatial heterogeneity in lung cancer. TCRdb itself ran the 5' RACE reads through MiXCR, one entry per CDR3 protein. Here the sample spans 13,000 to 15,000 distinct CDR3 sequences, 10% being singletons. The sample in question was PBMCs, obtained at surgery. The clonotype was recovered from a male donor with early-stage non-small cell lung cancer.

CDR3 in DNA: TGTGCCAGCACCCGGTCGGGGCTCGACGAGCAGTACTTC. This encodes CASTRSGLDEQYF. This chain joins TRBV7-9 and TRBJ2-7; D may be TRBD1 or TRBD2 (5 bases each). This CDR3 region has 13 residues. The germline V gene has CDR1 SEHNR and CDR2 FQNEAQ (reference sequence). Trimming left V 7 bases short and J 5 bases short, with 15 bases between. Together with reference TRBV7-9 and TRBJ2-7, the CDR3 gives the full variable domain: DTGVSQNPRHKITKRGQNVTFRCDPISEHNRLYWYRQTLGQGPEFLTYFQNEAQLEKSRLLSDRFSAERPKGSFSTLEIQRTEQGDSAMYLCASTRSGLDEQYFGPGTRLTVT.